These 4 T cell receptor beta chains share one sample of origin, sequenced in a study of identical twins. TCRdb processed the 5' RACE reads anew with MiXCR; each CDR3 protein has one entry. The repertoire consists of 500,000 to 650,000 distinct CDR3 sequences, with approximately 20% occurring once and the leading ten covering more than 0.4%. This same sample was also part of a study on yellow fever vaccine responses in identical twins.

Sequencing was done on a sample of CD4+ T cells sorted from blood. The receptors derive from a woman under 30 in good health.

This chain uses TRBV11-2 with TRBJ2-7; the match to TRBD2 covers 13 bases. The germline gives CDR1 SGHAT, CDR2 FQNNGV. With 4 bases clipped from V and 11 bases from J, the junction kept 8 bases outside the gene matches. The CDR3 has 14 amino acids. CDR3 DNA: TGTGCCAGCAGCTCGGGGACTAGCGGGATAATAAAGTACTTC. Its protein is CASSSGTSGIIKYF.

This clonotype was detected once. V is TRBV5-1 and J is TRBJ2-1; 9 bases map to TRBD2. This CDR3 has 16 amino acids. In germline, CDR1 is SGHRS, CDR2 YFSETQ. J gave up 3 bases and V 4 bases, and 8 bases lay outside the gene matches. In DNA, the CDR3 is TGCGCCAGCAGCAGCCAAAGCGGGGGGAACTACAATGAGCAGTTCTTC. This translates into CASSSQSGGNYNEQFF.

The chain has TRBV19 and TRBJ2-2; D is perhaps TRBD2 (5 bases). V lost 11 bases and J 2 bases, leaving 15 bases between the germline ends. The CDR3 extends over 14 amino acids. Per the germline V gene, CDR1 is LNHDA and CDR2 is SQIVND (reference sequence). CDR3 sequence: CAAGVALNTGELFF. The CDR3 nucleotides read TGTGCCGCTGGGGTAGCGTTAAACACCGGGGAGCTGTTTTTT.

Ten or more counts support this clonotype. V and J are TRBV10-1 and TRBJ2-7, with TRBD1 as a possible D gene (6 bases). The CDR3 has 9 amino acids. The germline V and J ends were trimmed by 6 bases and 11 bases, with 8 bases remaining between them. Germline loops: CDR1 WNHNN, CDR2 SYGVQD (reference sequence). The CDR3 is CASRGGKYF. The CDR3 DNA sequence: TGCGCCAGCAGAGGGGGAAAGTACTTC.